These T cell receptor beta chains were read from a single sample in a study of regulatory T cells in long-lasting Graves disease. TCRdb re-called the multiplex PCR reads through MiXCR, storing one row per CDR3 protein. The repertoire has roughly 360,000 distinct CDR3 sequences, over 9.5% of them found once; the top ten carry 15% to 20%. The sample was also linked to a second study, of T cells in Graves' hyperthyroidism and ophthalmopathy.

The sequenced sample was peripheral blood mononuclear cells (PBMCs), obtained at new diagnosis, from a patient treated with antithyroid drugs. The receptors stem from a woman aged 18-30 years with Graves disease. CDR3s include the opening cysteine and the closing phenylalanine or tryptophan. The D gene is left open where the match is weak. A row's size may be missing; if present it is once, few, many or a size class.

NA	TRBV5-1	TRBJ1-1	many	CASSPDPTGQNTEAFF	TGCGCCAGCAGCCCGGACCCGACAGGACAAAACACTGAAGCTTTCTTT
NA	TRBV7-2	TRBJ2-7	many	CASSPRVFPYEQYF	TGTGCCAGCAGCCCCAGGGTTTTCCCCTACGAGCAGTACTTC
TRBD1	TRBV15	TRBJ2-3	many	CATSLTDRGVTDTQYF	TGTGCCACCAGCTTAACGGACAGGGGAGTAACAGATACGCAGTATTTT
NA	TRBV5-5	TRBJ2-3	many	CASSPGVPLSTDTQYF	TGTGCCAGCAGCCCAGGGGTCCCTCTGAGCACAGATACGCAGTATTTT
NA	TRBV11-1	TRBJ1-2	many	CASSVRRGARGNYGYTF	TGTGCCAGCAGCGTCCGTCGGGGGGCGAGGGGAAACTATGGCTACACCTTC
TRBD1	TRBV4-1	TRBJ1-5	NA	CASSQDPGTGIPIGHF	TGCGCCAGCAGCCAAGATCCCGGGACAGGTATACCCATCGGGCATTTT
NA	TRBV5-1	TRBJ1-2	few	CASSFQVESYGYTF	TGCGCCAGCAGCTTCCAAGTGGAGTCCTATGGCTACACCTTC
NA	TRBV20-1	TRBJ1-1	many	CSAPEGDRLNTEAFF	TGCAGTGCTCCGGAGGGTGACAGACTGAACACTGAAGCTTTCTTT
TRBD2	TRBV11-2	TRBJ2-1	many	CASSWSSGRYNEQFF	TGTGCCAGCAGCTGGAGTAGCGGGAGATACAATGAGCAGTTCTTC
NA	TRBV2	TRBJ2-5	NA	CASSPWSQGRETQYF	TGTGCCAGCAGCCCCTGGTCACAGGGAAGAGAGACCCAGTACTTC
NA	TRBV3-1	TRBJ1-5	many	CASSQDPGVFNQPQHF	TGTGCCAGCAGCCAAGACCCAGGCGTCTTCAATCAGCCCCAGCATTTT
TRBD2	TRBV6-2/TRBV6-3	TRBJ2-1	many	CASSYSSGGANEQFF	TGTGCCAGCAGTTACTCCAGCGGGGGGGCCAATGAGCAGTTCTTC
NA	TRBV12-3/TRBV12-4	TRBJ2-2	many	CASSQGARANTGELFF	TGTGCCAGCAGTCAGGGTGCTCGTGCGAACACCGGGGAGCTGTTTTTT
NA	TRBV20-1	TRBJ2-1	NA	CSAKGQPEFF	TGCAGTGCTAAAGGACAGCCGGAGTTCTTC
NA	TRBV19	TRBJ1-2	NA	CASRNLYGKLNYGYTF	TGTGCCAGTCGTAATTTGTACGGGAAACTTAACTATGGCTACACCTTC
TRBD1	TRBV9	TRBJ2-1	many	CASSVGQGEQFF	TGTGCCAGCAGCGTAGGACAGGGGGAGCAGTTCTTC
NA	TRBV6-1	TRBJ1-5	many	CATRPSRSPQHF	TGTGCCACCCGGCCCAGCAGGTCGCCCCAGCATTTT
NA	TRBV4-1	TRBJ1-3	NA	CASSHNTGTGNTIYF	TGCGCCAGCAGCCACAACACAGGGACTGGAAACACCATATATTTT
TRBD2	TRBV6-5	TRBJ2-5	many	CASSYSKREGETQYF	TGTGCCAGCAGTTACTCGAAGCGGGAGGGGGAGACCCAGTACTTC
TRBD2	TRBV20-1	TRBJ2-1	many	CSAYGGLVSYNEQFF	TGCAGTGCTTATGGGGGACTAGTCTCCTACAATGAGCAGTTCTTC
NA	TRBV12-3/TRBV12-4	TRBJ1-1	many	CASRGRTYTEAFF	TGTGCCAGCAGGGGACGGACTTACACTGAAGCTTTCTTT